A single sample is the source of the 19 T cell receptor beta chains below, sequenced in a study of tumor-infiltrating lymphocytes in primary liver carcinoma. Production of TCR beta cDNA used around 500 ng total RNA together with a constant-region primer. A slightly modified ARM-PCR protocol with three nested multiplex PCR rounds produced these TCR beta libraries. The first two PCR rounds used TRBV1-TRBV30 primers with a Cbeta primer, approximately 10 cycles each. TCRdb called the multiplex PCR reads again in MiXCR, with one record for every CDR3 protein. The sample lists 300,000 to 400,000 distinct CDR3 sequences; about two thirds were seen once. Germline DNA was also extracted, with blood RNA taken from unsorted whole blood. The sequenced material came from peripheral blood. The receptor set was obtained from a man in his forties or fifties with primary liver carcinoma and hepatitis B virus infection.

This clonotype was counted at least ten times. This chain joins TRBV10-3 and TRBJ2-5; TRBD2 agrees at 12 bases. With 0 bases clipped from V and 4 bases from J, the junction kept 6 bases outside the gene matches. Per germline, CDR1 ENHRY and CDR2 SYGVKD. This CDR3 is built from 17 residues. The CDR3 here is CAISESASGREIETQYF. CDR3 bases: TGTGCCATCAGTGAGTCGGCTAGCGGGAGGGAGATAGAGACCCAGTACTTC.

The chain combines TRBV14 with TRBJ2-7; D is undetermined. The CDR3 spans 15 residues. Germline-derived CDR1 and CDR2 are SGHDN and FVKESK. V was trimmed by 5 bases and J by 2 bases, leaving 16 bases between them. The DNA of the CDR3 is TGTGCCAGCAGCGAATATATCAGGCGGCCCTACGAGCAGTACTTC. Its translation is CASSEYIRRPYEQYF.

The chain has TRBV11-2 and TRBJ1-5; TRBD1 matches 11 bases. There are 14 residues in the CDR3. With V trimmed by 8 bases and J by 10 bases, 10 bases remained unmatched. The V gene's germline CDR1 is SGHAT and CDR2 FQNNGV. This CDR3 is CASGVGTGGHPQHF. The CDR3 DNA is TGTGCCAGCGGCGTCGGGACAGGGGGTCACCCCCAGCATTTT.

This clonotype was recorded a few times. The chain uses TRBV4-1 and TRBJ2-7; D perhaps matches TRBD1 (7 bases). Trimming cost V 3 bases and J 4 bases, with 13 bases left between them. Germline-derived CDR1 and CDR2 are MGHRA and YSYEKL. The CDR3 totals 14 residues. The CDR3 sequence is CASSHLAGGYEQYF. The DNA of the CDR3 is TGCGCCAGCAGCCACCTGGCAGGGGGGTACGAGCAGTACTTC.

This clonotype was detected once. Just one base apart from a much larger clone, this may be a read error. The J gene is TRBJ1-4, the V gene TRBV6-1; 7 bases map to TRBD1. CDR1 is MNHNS and CDR2 is SASEGT in the germline V gene. The CDR3 extends over 12 amino acids. The CDR3 coding sequence is TGTGCCAGCAGTGAAAACAGGGGAAAACTGTCTTTT. Amino acids: CASSENRGKLSF.

This clonotype was detected many times. The chain joins TRBV29-1 to TRBJ2-3; 10 bases are a match to TRBD2. CDR1 SQVTM and CDR2 ANQGSEA come from the germline V gene. The V gene end was trimmed by 4 bases and the J gene end by 3 bases; junction bases not matched to a gene: 1. CDR3 length: 13 amino acids. The CDR3 DNA reads TGCAGCGTTGGAGCGGGAGGGACAGATACGCAGTATTTT. This translates into CSVGAGGTDTQYF.

Concerning this clonotype: This could be a read error, since a much larger clone is one nucleotide away. The chain couples TRBV5-5 to TRBJ2-7, with D possibly being TRBD1 (6 bases). CDR3 size: 14 residues. With 3 bases removed from V and 5 bases from J, the gap between germline ends came to 15 bases. CDR1 is SGHKS and CDR2 is YYEKEE in the germline V gene (reference sequence). The CDR3 DNA sequence: TGTGCCAGCAGCTCGAGACAGGCCTCTGACGAGCAGTACTTC. Translated: CASSSRQASDEQYF.

This chain joins TRBV11-2 and TRBJ2-7, with D maybe TRBD2 (6 bases). CDR3 size: 12 residues. In germline, CDR1 is SGHAT, CDR2 FQNNGV. The CDR3 region has the DNA TGTACTAGCAGCCCAAGCCCCTACGAGCAGTACTTC. Translated, it gives CTSSPSPYEQYF.

Concerning this clonotype: Since the CDR3 does not end with the conserved phenylalanine or tryptophan, this likely comes from a read error. The V call is TRBV5-6, the J call TRBJ2-3, with no clear D. The germline V gene has CDR1 SGHDT and CDR2 YYEEEE. This CDR3 has 12 amino acids. The CDR3 DNA reads as TGTACCAGCAGCTTGGGCACAGATACGCAGTATTCT. It is translated as CTSSLGTDTQYS.

Here the CDR3 reads CAISNQGADHGYTF. For the CDR3, the DNA is TGTGCCATCAGTAATCAGGGGGCTGACCATGGCTACACCTTC. The chain has TRBV10-3 and TRBJ1-2; 8 bases line up with TRBD1. Per germline, CDR1 ENHRY and CDR2 SYGVKD. V lost 5 bases, J lost 6 bases, and 8 bases stayed unmatched. The CDR3 sequence is 14 residues long.

Notes on this clonotype: A read error may explain this, as a much larger clone is one base away. The chain links TRBV4-1 to TRBJ2-7; a weak D match, TRBD1 (5 bases). Germline V gene lookup returns CDR1 MGHRA and CDR2 YSYEKL. This CDR3 spans 15 amino acids. As DNA, the CDR3 is TGCACCAGCAGCCAAGTTTCGACAGATTCCTACGAGCAGTACTTC. Its protein is CTSSQVSTDSYEQYF.

This clonotype was observed a handful of times. This CDR3 is CASRPSLADTQYF. The CDR3 coding sequence is TGTGCCAGCAGACCCTCTCTAGCAGATACGCAGTATTTT. The chain joins TRBV6-2 or TRBV6-3 to TRBJ2-3; D is uncertain. The CDR3 sequence is 13 residues long. The germline V gene encodes CDR1 MNHEY and CDR2 SVGEGT. Trimming pared 6 bases from V and 4 bases from J, leaving 11 bases between.

With regard to this clonotype: One end of the junction fails to match germline, which may point to a read error. CDR3 DNA: TGTGCCGGCAGCTTAGGGAATTCTTGGGGTCACGAGCAGTACTTC. This codes for CAGSLGNSWGHEQYF. The V and J genes are TRBV11-2 and TRBJ2-7; D is unresolved. This CDR3 has 15 amino acids. Germline loops: CDR1 SGHAT, CDR2 FQNNGV.

The chain has TRBV29-1 and TRBJ2-3, with 11 nucleotides matching TRBD2. Germline V CDR1 and CDR2: SQVTM, ANQGSEA. V lost 0 bases and J lost 4; bases outside the gene matches: 18. This CDR3 comprises 20 residues. The CDR3: CSVEEGSSGRVLWSPDTQYF. The DNA for the CDR3 is TGCAGCGTTGAAGAGGGAAGTAGCGGGAGGGTTTTATGGAGTCCAGATACGCAGTATTTT.

This clonotype was seen only a few times. This chain joins TRBV24-1 and TRBJ2-1, with a possible D match to TRBD2 (6 bases). The germline V and J ends were trimmed by 9 bases and 2 bases, with 10 bases remaining between them. Looked up from germline, CDR1 is KGHDR and CDR2 is SFDVKD. The CDR3 length is 13 residues. CDR3 sequence (DNA): TGTGCCACCGGCGGGACGGCCTACAATGAGCAGTTCTTC. This translates into CATGGTAYNEQFF.

This clonotype has at least ten counts. V and J are TRBV29-1 and TRBJ2-5, with D perhaps TRBD1 (7 bases). This CDR3 is 13 amino acids long. Germline CDR1 and CDR2: SQVTM and ANQGSEA. The CDR3 DNA reads as TGCAGTTGGCGGGACAGCAACCAAGAGACCCAGTACTTC. The encoded protein is CSWRDSNQETQYF.

Comments on this clonotype: Sequence at one end of the junction differs from germline and may be a read error. V is TRBV11-2 and J is TRBJ2-7, with 7 bases identical to TRBD1. The CDR3 covers 16 residues. Germline CDR1 reads SGHAT; CDR2 reads FQNNGV. This CDR3 reads CASSQRIGTELYERYF. In DNA form, the CDR3 reads TGTGCCAGCAGCCAGAGGATCGGGACAGAACTCTACGAGCGGTACTTC.

With regard to this clonotype: A much larger clone differs from this one at a single base, so this may be a read error. The chain uses TRBV6-1 and TRBJ1-5; D gene uncertain. The CDR3 is made up of 13 amino acids. CDR1 and CDR2 from the germline V gene are MNHNS and SASEGT. Trimming left V 8 bases short and J 0 bases short, with 8 bases between. CDR3 residues: CASADYSNQPQHF. CDR3 sequence (DNA): TGTGCCAGCGCGGATTATAGCAATCAGCCCCAGCATTTT.

About this clonotype: One end of the junction fails to match germline, which may point to a read error. The CDR3 nucleotides read TGTGCTAGCAGCTCTCGCCTGGGGAGCGAGCAGTACTTC. Its translation: CASSSRLGSEQYF. This chain links TRBV11-3 with TRBJ2-7; D may be TRBD2 (5 bases). Germline lookup yields CDR1 SGHNT and CDR2 YENEEA. The CDR3 is 13 amino acids.